What follows are 5 T cell receptor beta chains derived from one specimen sequenced in a study of control samples from healthy donors and cancer patients. Generated by immunoSEQ multiplex PCR, the TCRdb table keeps only in-frame clones and is missing some. The sample records 390,000 or so clones, around 90% being singletons. Sequencing was done on a sample of PBMCs. These receptors were collected from a man aged 35-49 years with head and neck cancer.

The V gene is TRBV6-2 or TRBV6-3, the J gene TRBJ2-1, with D perhaps TRBD2 (5 bases). Trimming left V 4 bases short and J 3 bases short, with 16 bases between. The CDR3 consists of 16 residues. Germline values: CDR1 MNHEY, CDR2 SVGEGT. The chain's CDR3 is CASSSRGGSYYNEQFF. DNA of the CDR3: TGTGCCAGCAGTTCCCGCGGAGGCAGTTACTACAATGAGCAGTTCTTC.

The table lists this clone with a count of one. The chain has TRBV18 and TRBJ2-5; D call uncertain. The CDR3 extends over 15 amino acids. Germline V gene data show CDR1 as KGHSH and CDR2 as LQKENI. The V end lost 4 bases, the J end lost 2 bases, and 14 bases lay between the germline ends. Written as DNA, the CDR3 is TGTGCCAGCTCACTCTTCGTGGACGCACAAGAGACCCAGTACTTC. This codes for CASSLFVDAQETQYF.

This chain links TRBV29-1 with TRBJ1-1, with D unclear. Germline CDR1 SQVTM, CDR2 ANQGSEA. The CDR3 is made up of 11 amino acids. This chain's CDR3 is CGGFLNTEAFF. CDR3 nucleotide sequence: TGCGGAGGCTTTTTGAACACTGAAGCTTTCTTT.

This chain links TRBV19 with TRBJ2-3, with TRBD2 identical over 7 bases. With 5 bases clipped from V and 2 bases from J, the junction kept 10 bases outside the gene matches. Germline values: CDR1 LNHDA, CDR2 SQIVND (reference sequence). CDR3 size: 16 residues. This chain's CDR3 is CASSLRLAGFTDTQYF. For the CDR3, the DNA is TGTGCCAGTAGTCTAAGACTAGCAGGGTTCACAGATACGCAGTATTTT.

The gene calls are TRBV7-3 and TRBJ2-1; D is unresolved. This CDR3 has 12 amino acids. The germline gives CDR1 SGHTA, CDR2 FQGTGA. V was pared by 5 bases and J by 6 bases, with 8 bases between. The CDR3 is CASSPSGNEQFF. The CDR3 bases are TGTGCCAGCAGCCCCTCGGGCAATGAGCAGTTCTTC. The full variable domain, completed using reference TRBV7-3 and TRBJ2-1, is GAGVSQTPSNKVTEKGKYVELRCDPISGHTALYWYRQSLGQGPEFLIYFQGTGAADDSGLPNDRFFAVRPEGSVSTLKIQRTERGDSAVYLCASSPSGNEQFFGPGTRLTVL.